The present TCR beta chain was sequenced within a study of CD8 T cells in ankylosing spondylitis. CDR3 size: 12 residues. Trimming shortened V by 5 bases and J by 6 bases, and 10 bases separated the two germline ends. The germline gives CDR1 SGHRS, CDR2 YFSETQ. This clonotype has a count of ten or more. Via MiXCR, TCRdb re-called the 5' RACE reads, giving one row per CDR3 protein. This table holds approximately 340,000 distinct CDR3 sequences, approximately 14% found once. The specimen was blood, either unsorted or a sorted T cell fraction (not recorded which). The chain combines TRBV5-1 with TRBJ2-3; D uncertain. This TCR came from a male donor with ankylosing spondylitis or in good health (not recorded which). The CDR3 nucleotides read TGCGCCAGCAGAGGCCCCGGGGATACGCAGTATTTT. It encodes CASRGPGDTQYF.